A selection of T cell receptor beta chains follows, all from one sample in a study of cytomegalovirus exposure and HLA in healthy donors. Assay: immunoSEQ multiplex PCR; the TCRdb copy retains only in-frame clones and omits some. The table includes about 160,000 clones, around 78% detected once. Sequences were obtained from PBMCs. Every receptor here comes from a woman in her thirties or forties in good health and CMV-seronegative. Each CDR3 is given with its conserved first and last residue.

v_gene	j_gene	CDR3aa
TRBV5-1	TRBJ1-4	CASSLGQGARDNEKLFF
TRBV5-6	TRBJ1-4	CASSFGGGATNEKLFF
TRBV29-1	TRBJ2-5	CSVDGGGGTQYF
TRBV2	TRBJ1-2	CASRENYRGLGYTF
TRBV7-6	TRBJ2-1	CASSLDPGRNEQFF
TRBV11-3	TRBJ2-2	CASSAGPSNTGELFF
TRBV7-9	TRBJ2-1	CASSFADEQFF
TRBV10-2	TRBJ1-2	CASSEWRTNYDYGYTF
TRBV6-1	TRBJ2-1	CASSGFGRRSYNEQFF
TRBV5-1	TRBJ2-2	CASSPPGLRDGGELFF
TRBV7-9	TRBJ2-5	CASSSNSPETQYF
TRBV30	TRBJ2-3	CAWSLAGVYPDTQYF
TRBV2	TRBJ2-5	CASSGRTVETQYF
TRBV30	TRBJ1-4	CAWIRKGDPNEKLFF
TRBV2	TRBJ1-4	CASGDRVYEKLFF
TRBV6-6	TRBJ1-5	CASSSATGGGNQPQHF
TRBV18	TRBJ1-1	CASSPSSGTNTEAFF
TRBV6-4	TRBJ2-2	CASRMGQGNTGELFF
TRBV7-3	TRBJ2-1	CASSKTSGRMNEQFF
TRBV5-1	TRBJ2-2	CASSLVATGELFF
TRBV9	TRBJ2-7	CASSVEGMGGDYEQYF
TRBV10-3	TRBJ2-7	CAISAGGAGDEQYF
TRBV2	TRBJ1-1	CASAKQAGTTEAFF
TRBV25-1	TRBJ1-4	CASSDQFSGAATNEKLFF
TRBV5-1	TRBJ2-1	CASIKREGDNEQFF
TRBV6-5	TRBJ1-5	CASSSRGGGGQPQHF
TRBV9	TRBJ2-5	CASSLELGDGETQYF
TRBV7-9	TRBJ1-3	CASSKRGQVHGNTIYF
TRBV2	TRBJ1-4	CASRSGVMSEKLFF
TRBV6-1	TRBJ2-3	CASSVGSGRADTQYF
TRBV18	TRBJ2-1	CASSPGGVTYNEQFF
TRBV11-2	TRBJ1-1	CASSPATGYRTEAFF
TRBV10-3	TRBJ2-2	CAISEPTSGTYTGELFF
TRBV27	TRBJ1-5	CASRGPGAQHF
TRBV21-1	TRBJ2-1	CASSKVPGEFF
TRBV5-4	TRBJ2-5	CASSLEGAKQETQYF
TRBV5-1	TRBJ2-3	CASFPGQGTDTQYF
TRBV7-6	TRBJ2-7	CASSLEGAGREQYF
TRBV27	TRBJ1-2	CASSPLGQGYGYTF
TRBV9	TRBJ2-2	CASSGLVPFNTGELFF
TRBV19	TRBJ2-6	CASSSGLARSGANVLTF
TRBV19	TRBJ1-1	CASSRGGDRNTEAFF
TRBV5-1	TRBJ2-5	CASSLDSTQETQYF
TRBV2	TRBJ2-2	CASSEGQGIFGELFF
TRBV7-9	TRBJ1-2	CASSLVSGSYGYTF
TRBV28	TRBJ2-4	CASRRAKNIQYF
TRBV12-5	TRBJ2-3	CASAPGLADTDTQYF
TRBV27	TRBJ2-2	CASSFRSGSVSGELFF
TRBV10-3	TRBJ1-1	CAISEQTGGGIDEAFF
TRBV10-1	TRBJ2-7	CASSYRGTGSYEQYF
TRBV30	TRBJ2-7	CAWSGGGLTYEQYF
TRBV19	TRBJ1-2	CASSIIGTADGYTF
TRBV15	TRBJ2-5	CATSKNRGLSAQYF
TRBV6-6	TRBJ1-1	CASSTSGGSSTEAFF
TRBV5-1	TRBJ2-7	CASSSGDQGLPIYEQYF
TRBV6-1	TRBJ2-7	CASSGWTGSSYEQYF
TRBV7-8	TRBJ2-1	CASSLDRGNEQFF
TRBV7-2	TRBJ1-3	CASSRRGGNTIYF
TRBV6-4	TRBJ1-2	CASSEEGGYGYTF
TRBV30	TRBJ1-4	CAWSLQGASEKLFF